This T cell receptor (beta chain) appears in the sequencing data of a study of blood T cell repertoires in COVID-19. The wider study: Material from acute and convalescent COVID-19 was sourced from the United States, Italy and Spain. T cells, B-cell-depleted T cells, or PBMCs supplied cDNA or gDNA.

In the authors' methods: By means of reference gene primer amplification, nucleated cell counts were estimated. Produced via immunoSEQ multiplex PCR; TCRdb's table is partial and in-frame only. For V, J and clone size, that table is used; D and trimming come from the DNA. The table shows 50,000 to 65,000 clones, with 80% to 95% occurring only once. This CDR3 contains 16 residues. Material: peripheral blood. The J gene is TRBJ2-1, the V gene TRBV21-1; the table's TRBD2 call for D was not verified on the DNA. TRBV21-1 is reported as a pseudogene. The source of this sequence is a man aged 50-59 years with active COVID-19. CDR3: CAFPVGTSGSRNEQFF. The CDR3 nucleotides are TGTGCCTTTCCTGTCGGGACTAGCGGATCCCGCAATGAGCAGTTCTTC.